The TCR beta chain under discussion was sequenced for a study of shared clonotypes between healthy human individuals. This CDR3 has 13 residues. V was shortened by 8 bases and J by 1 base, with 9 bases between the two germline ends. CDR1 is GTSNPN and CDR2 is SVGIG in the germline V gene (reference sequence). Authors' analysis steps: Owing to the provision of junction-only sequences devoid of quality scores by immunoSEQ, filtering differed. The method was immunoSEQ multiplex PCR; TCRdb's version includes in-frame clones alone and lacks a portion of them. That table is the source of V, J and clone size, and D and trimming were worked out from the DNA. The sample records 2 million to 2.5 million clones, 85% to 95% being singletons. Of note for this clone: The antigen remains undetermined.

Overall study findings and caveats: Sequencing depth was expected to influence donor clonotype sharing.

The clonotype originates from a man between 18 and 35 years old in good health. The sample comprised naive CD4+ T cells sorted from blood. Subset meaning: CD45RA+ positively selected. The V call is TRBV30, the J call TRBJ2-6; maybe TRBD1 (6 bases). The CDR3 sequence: CAITGSGANVLTF. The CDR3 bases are TGTGCCATCACAGGGTCTGGGGCCAACGTCCTGACTTTC. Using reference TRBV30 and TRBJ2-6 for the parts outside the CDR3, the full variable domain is SQTIHQWPATLVQPVGSPLSLECTVEGTSNPNLYWYRQAAGRGLQLLFYSVGIGQISSEVPQNLSASRPQDRQFILSSKKLLLSDSGFYLCAITGSGANVLTFGAGSRLTVL.